The clone carrying this T cell receptor beta chain was seen more than once but under ten times. Its antigen is still unknown. Trimming removed 0 bases from V and 3 bases from J; junction bases left unmatched: 5. Looked up from germline, CDR1 is LGHNA and CDR2 is YSLEER. The CDR3 totals 18 residues. This sample was included in a study of response to subunit inactivated influenza vaccine. Study-level findings and limits: It was suggested by the authors that few new T cells are recruited by each seasonal influenza vaccination.

TCRdb re-derived calls from the RT-PCR reads in MiXCR, one entry per CDR3 protein. Of about 620,000 distinct CDR3 sequences in the sample, approximately 12% were seen once. This TCR was sampled from a man over 45 who received an inactivated influenza vaccine. This chain links TRBV4-3 with TRBJ2-3; 14 bases map to TRBD2. The sample here was PBMCs from blood, taken on the day of vaccination. The CDR3 DNA reads TGCGCCAGCAGCCAAGAGACTAGCGGGGGGGCCATAACAGATACGCAGTATTTT. It codes for CASSQETSGGAITDTQYF.